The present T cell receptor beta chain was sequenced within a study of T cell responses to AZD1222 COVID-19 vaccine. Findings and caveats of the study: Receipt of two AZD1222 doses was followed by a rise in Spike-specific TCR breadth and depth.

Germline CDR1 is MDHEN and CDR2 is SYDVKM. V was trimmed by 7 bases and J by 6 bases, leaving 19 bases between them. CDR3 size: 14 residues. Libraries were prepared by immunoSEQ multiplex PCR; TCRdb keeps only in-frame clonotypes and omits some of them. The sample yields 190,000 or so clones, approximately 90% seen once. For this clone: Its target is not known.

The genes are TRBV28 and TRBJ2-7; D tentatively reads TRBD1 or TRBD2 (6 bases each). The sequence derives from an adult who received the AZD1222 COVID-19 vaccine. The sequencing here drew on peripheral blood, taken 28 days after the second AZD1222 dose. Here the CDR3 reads CASTAGGGRLEQYF. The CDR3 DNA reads TGTGCCAGCACCGCCGGAGGGGGGAGGCTCGAGCAGTACTTC.